This entry is about one T cell receptor beta chain. What it binds is not known. The repertoire was sequenced with immunoSEQ multiplex PCR; TCRdb's copy has only in-frame clones and lacks some. Of about 360,000 clones listed, approximately 90% were seen once; the top ten hold about 0.8%. These data come from a study of cytomegalovirus exposure and HLA in healthy donors. General study findings and limits: Rarity characterized most TCR sequences, yet some public TCRs appeared in many donors.

The clonotype originates from a woman aged 18-29 years in good health and CMV-seronegative. The sample consisted of PBMCs.

The CDR3 spells CASSLMGQGASYEQYF. For the CDR3, the DNA is TGTGCCAGCAGTTTGATGGGGCAGGGGGCCTCCTACGAGCAGTACTTC. The chain recombines TRBV27 with TRBJ2-7; TRBD1 aligns across 8 bases. CDR3 size: 16 residues. CDR1 and CDR2 (germline): MNHEY, SMNVEV (reference sequence). The trim removed 3 bases at V and 0 bases at J, leaving 7 bases unmatched.